The 2 T cell receptor beta chains below all came from one sample that was sequenced in a study of CD8 T cells in ankylosing spondylitis (dated by TCRdb to 2015 to 2018). Library prep was done by 5' RACE. Sequenced on an Illumina HiSeq 2500. TCRdb trimmed the raw reads at Q25, called clones with MiXCR and kept productive beta chains. Rows with a matching CDR3 protein are joined into one entry that keeps the most common DNA and genes. The table for this sample lists around 100,000 distinct CDR3 sequences; about 25% of them were counted only once. The ten largest clonotypes hold around an eighth of the sample. Material for sequencing was synovial fluid, either unsorted or a sorted T cell fraction (not recorded which). Receptors originate from a male donor with ankylosing spondylitis.

The chain employs TRBV18 and TRBJ2-7, with 7 bases fitting TRBD2. Germline V gives CDR1 KGHSH, CDR2 LQKENI. The CDR3 extends over 13 amino acids. With V trimmed by 0 bases and J by 7 bases, 3 bases remained unmatched. The CDR3 region is CASSPPGGGEQYF. DNA of the CDR3: TGTGCCAGCTCACCACCGGGGGGGGGTGAGCAGTACTTC.

This clonotype was picked up a small number of times. CDR3 residues: CASSLNRVRTDTQYF. The CDR3 nucleotides are TGTGCCAGCAGTTTAAATCGGGTTAGAACAGATACGCAGTATTTT. V and J are TRBV12-3 or TRBV12-4 and TRBJ2-3, with D hard to call. The CDR3 spans 15 residues. The V end lost 2 bases, the J end lost 3 bases, and 12 bases lay between the germline ends.